This TCR beta chain was retrieved from a study of cytomegalovirus exposure and HLA in healthy donors. Overall study context: HLA-typed donors were the source of 90 million or so unique TCRs, which an early data release held.

This clone was seen a few times. Its antigen is still unknown. Study-level results: The listing of roughly 160 TCR beta chains classed them as cytomegalovirus-associated. A later analysis found that most CMV-associated TCR beta chains appeared HLA-restricted.

Primers for the PCR totalled 60 Vbeta and 13 Jbeta. The data were produced by immunoSEQ multiplex PCR, yet TCRdb's version contains in-frame clones alone and is incomplete. The sample shows approximately 140,000 clones, about 66% of them seen only once. The length of the CDR3 is 15 residues. Germline V gives CDR1 SGHTA, CDR2 FQGTGA. V was cut by 3 bases and J by 5 bases, with 16 bases left in between. This TCR was sampled from a male donor in good health and CMV-seronegative. The chain couples TRBV7-3 to TRBJ2-5; tentatively, D is TRBD2 (6 bases). Sequencing input: PBMCs. This CDR3 is CASSLQGGISETQYF. The CDR3 nucleotides read TGTGCCAGCAGCTTGCAAGGAGGGATTAGCGAGACCCAGTACTTC.